The rows below give T cell receptor beta chains drawn from one sample of a study of cytomegalovirus exposure and HLA in healthy donors. The method was immunoSEQ multiplex PCR; TCRdb's version includes in-frame clones alone and lacks a portion of them. The sample data list some 150,000 clones. Sequencing was performed on PBMCs. Receptor source: a woman younger than 35 in good health and CMV-seropositive. CDR3s include the opening cysteine and the closing phenylalanine or tryptophan.

V	J	CDR3
TRBV4-1	TRBJ1-4	CASSQETGATNEKLFF
TRBV2	TRBJ1-6	CASSETTGNSPLHF
TRBV7-8	TRBJ2-3	CASSLYRTDTQYF
TRBV7-9	TRBJ1-2	CASSPNPTGPEGYGYTF
TRBV5-1	TRBJ1-2	CASRESGTDYGYTF
TRBV5-1	TRBJ1-4	CASSRDNLNEKLFF
TRBV6-5	TRBJ1-5	CASSGTGYSNQPQHF
TRBV19	TRBJ1-1	CASSTNRERAFF
TRBV11-2	TRBJ2-3	CASSLGRTDTQYF
TRBV27	TRBJ1-2	CATLGAGGYTF
TRBV5-6	TRBJ1-2	CASSRGSRGYTF
TRBV2	TRBJ2-2	CASGMGAYTGELFF
TRBV27	TRBJ1-2	CASSPGTGYGYTF
TRBV10-3	TRBJ2-7	CAISDPDRGRISEQYF
TRBV25-1	TRBJ1-2	CASGSGGKGYTF
TRBV6-5	TRBJ2-3	CASGTGGSVDTQYF
TRBV7-9	TRBJ2-5	CASSPPGRVGQETQYF
TRBV5-1	TRBJ2-1	CASSLGGTLYNEQFF
TRBV10-3	TRBJ2-5	CAISEQLAGEETQYF
TRBV10-2	TRBJ2-4	CASSGDGGKNIQYF
TRBV2	TRBJ2-5	CASSSQGETQYF
TRBV15	TRBJ2-2	CATSRDRNTGELFF
TRBV7-9	TRBJ2-7	CASSLYHEQYF
TRBV6-5	TRBJ1-1	CASSYEYRGTEAFF
TRBV6-4	TRBJ2-1	CASSVTSGENNEQFF
TRBV7-9	TRBJ2-1	CASSLRLAHNEQFF
TRBV30	TRBJ2-1	CAWSTFYDEQFF
TRBV5-4	TRBJ1-2	CASSLEGTVYGYTF
TRBV4-1	TRBJ1-1	CASSQERRVTEAFF
TRBV5-4	TRBJ2-2	CASSSKLAGGLSNTGELFF
TRBV19	TRBJ2-3	CASSIVAGTGKGGQYF
TRBV5-1	TRBJ2-7	CASSPALAGVPSGYEQYF
TRBV7-7	TRBJ2-1	CASSTSGTSSYNEQFF
TRBV9	TRBJ1-6	CASSAPGQPEMSGSPLHF
TRBV5-1	TRBJ2-1	CASSLGGLAGYNEQFF
TRBV4-2	TRBJ1-5	CASSRYHRGNNQPQHF
TRBV7-7	TRBJ2-5	CASSFSGQETQYF
TRBV5-1	TRBJ2-3	CASSYEEREAFTDTQYF
TRBV2	TRBJ2-5	CASSPTGTSGQETQYF
TRBV6-1	TRBJ2-2	CASRRDRDTGELFF
TRBV7-9	TRBJ1-2	CASSPRQGPNYGYTF
TRBV7-2	TRBJ2-7	CASSLAQGTYEQYF